What follows is one T cell receptor beta chain and its context. This entry belongs to a study of blood T cell repertoires in COVID-19. Study in general: PBMCs, B-cell-depleted T cells, or T cells were the source of the cDNA or gDNA that made up the material.

Trimming stripped 2 bases from V and 2 bases from J, with 9 bases between. The CDR3 has 14 residues. The germline CDR1 and CDR2 sequences are SGHRS and YFSETQ. The protocol was immunoSEQ multiplex PCR, while the TCRdb copy is restricted to in-frame clones and leaves out a portion. The sample contains around 140,000 clones, about 83% of which appear only once. Seattle enrolled patients during active infection and tracked them longitudinally. The sequencing input was peripheral blood. The chain links TRBV5-1 to TRBJ2-3, with TRBD2 as a possible D gene (6 bases). The clonotype was recovered from a man between 25 and 39 years old with COVID-19, enrolled during active disease. The CDR3 sequence: CASSFGGYTDTQYF. The DNA for the CDR3 is TGCGCCAGCAGCTTCGGGGGATACACAGATACGCAGTATTTT.